This T cell receptor (beta chain) stems from a study of vaccination and CD4 T cells after COVID-19. Study-wide context: Sampling that followed vaccination took place a median approximately 72 days after dose two, within a range of 14 to 241.

The CDR3 loop spans 13 amino acids. Per the germline V gene, CDR1 is SNHLY and CDR2 is FYNNEI. Trimming took 1 base from V and 5 from J, leaving 6 bases between them. TCRdb called the PCR reads again in MiXCR, with one record for every CDR3 protein. The table records 20,000 to 25,000 distinct CDR3 sequences, about 58% of them present only once. This clonotype was counted between two and nine times. This clonotype was obtained from a human donor who had recovered from COVID-19. This chain links TRBV2 with TRBJ1-5, with D tentatively TRBD1 (5 bases). Here the sequenced sample was CD4+ T cells from blood, taken before SARS-CoV-2 vaccination. CDR3 residues: CASSEVRDQPQHF. DNA of the CDR3: TGTGCCAGCAGTGAAGTCAGGGATCAGCCCCAGCATTTT.